This entry lists 2 T cell receptor beta chains sequenced from one sample in a study of memory CD4+ T cells and cytomegalovirus serostatus. Profiling relied on immunoSEQ multiplex PCR, and the TCRdb table lists in-frame clones only, not all of them. Of 75,000 to 95,000 clones in the sample, 65% to 85% were seen once. Single viable CD3+CD4+CD8-CD45RO+ cells were sorted as the memory CD4+ T cells. What was sequenced was memory CD4+ T cells from blood. The source of these receptors is an adult in good health and CMV-seronegative.

This clone was counted between two and nine times. The J gene is TRBJ2-7, the V gene TRBV25-1, with unresolved D. This CDR3 is built from 11 residues. In germline, CDR1 is MGHDK, CDR2 SYGVNS. V lost 4 bases and J lost 5, with 6 bases in between. CDR3 sequence: CASSGDNEQYF. DNA of the CDR3: TGTGCCAGCAGTGGAGATAACGAGCAGTACTTC.

The chain uses TRBV27 and TRBJ2-2, with D tentatively TRBD1 (5 bases). V was shortened by 2 bases and J by 0 bases, with 7 bases between the two germline ends. Germline lookup yields CDR1 MNHEY and CDR2 SMNVEV (reference sequence). The CDR3 runs to 15 residues. CDR3 sequence reads: CASSLKGTNTGELFF. As DNA, the CDR3 is TGTGCCAGCAGTTTAAAGGGGACGAACACCGGGGAGCTGTTTTTT.